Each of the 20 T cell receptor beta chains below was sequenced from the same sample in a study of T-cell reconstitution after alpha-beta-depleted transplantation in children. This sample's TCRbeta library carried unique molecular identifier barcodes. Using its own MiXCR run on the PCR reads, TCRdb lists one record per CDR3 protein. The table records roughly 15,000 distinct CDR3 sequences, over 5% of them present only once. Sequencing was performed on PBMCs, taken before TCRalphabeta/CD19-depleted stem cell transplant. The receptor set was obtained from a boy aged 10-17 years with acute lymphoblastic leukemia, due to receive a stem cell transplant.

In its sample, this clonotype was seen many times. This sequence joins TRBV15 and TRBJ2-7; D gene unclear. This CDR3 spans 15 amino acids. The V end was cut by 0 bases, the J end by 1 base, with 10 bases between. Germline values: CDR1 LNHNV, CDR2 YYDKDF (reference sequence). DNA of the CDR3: TGTGCCACCAGCAGAGATAGGCTAGTTTCCTACGAGCAGTACTTC. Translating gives CATSRDRLVSYEQYF.

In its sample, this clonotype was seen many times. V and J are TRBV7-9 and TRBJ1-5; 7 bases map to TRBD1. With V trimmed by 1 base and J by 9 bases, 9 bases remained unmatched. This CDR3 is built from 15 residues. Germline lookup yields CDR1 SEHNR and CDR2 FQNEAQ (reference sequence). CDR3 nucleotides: TGTGCCAGCAGCTTAGGGTCGGGGACAGCCGGGCCCCAGCATTTT. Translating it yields CASSLGSGTAGPQHF.

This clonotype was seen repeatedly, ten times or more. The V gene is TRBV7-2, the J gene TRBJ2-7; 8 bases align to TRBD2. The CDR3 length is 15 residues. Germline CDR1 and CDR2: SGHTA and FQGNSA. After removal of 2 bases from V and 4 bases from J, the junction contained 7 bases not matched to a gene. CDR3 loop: CASSLRLGRAYEQYF. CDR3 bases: TGTGCCAGCAGCTTAAGACTCGGGAGGGCGTACGAGCAGTACTTC. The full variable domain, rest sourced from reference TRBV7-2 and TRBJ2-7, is GAGVSQSPSNKVTEKGKDVELRCDPISGHTALYWYRQSLGQGLEFLIYFQGNSAPDKSGLPSDRFSAERTGGSVSTLTIQRTQQEDSAVYLCASSLRLGRAYEQYFGPGTRLTVT.

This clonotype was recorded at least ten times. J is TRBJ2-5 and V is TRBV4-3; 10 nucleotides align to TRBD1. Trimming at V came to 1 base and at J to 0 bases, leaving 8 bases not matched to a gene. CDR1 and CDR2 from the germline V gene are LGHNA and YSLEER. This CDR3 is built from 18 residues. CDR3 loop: CASSQAWTGGMYQETQYF. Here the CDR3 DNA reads TGCGCCAGCAGCCAAGCTTGGACAGGGGGGATGTACCAAGAGACCCAGTACTTC.

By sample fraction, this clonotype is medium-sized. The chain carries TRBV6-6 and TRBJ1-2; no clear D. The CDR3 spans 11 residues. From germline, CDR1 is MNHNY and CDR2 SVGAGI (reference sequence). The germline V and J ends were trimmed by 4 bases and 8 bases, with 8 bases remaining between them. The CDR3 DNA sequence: TGTGCCAGCAGTTCTTCCTTAGGCTACACCTTC. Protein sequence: CASSSSLGYTF.

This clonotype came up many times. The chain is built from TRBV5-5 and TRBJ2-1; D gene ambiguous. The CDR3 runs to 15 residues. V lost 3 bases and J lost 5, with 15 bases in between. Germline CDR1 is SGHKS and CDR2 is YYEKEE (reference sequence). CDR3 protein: CASSSGRASHNEQFF. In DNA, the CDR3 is TGTGCCAGCAGCTCGGGCAGAGCCTCACACAATGAGCAGTTCTTC.

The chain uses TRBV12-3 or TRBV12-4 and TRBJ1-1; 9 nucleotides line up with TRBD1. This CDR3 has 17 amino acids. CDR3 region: CTLSLDRGWAMNTEAFF. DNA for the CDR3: TGTACCCTCAGTTTGGACAGGGGTTGGGCGATGAACACTGAAGCTTTCTTT.

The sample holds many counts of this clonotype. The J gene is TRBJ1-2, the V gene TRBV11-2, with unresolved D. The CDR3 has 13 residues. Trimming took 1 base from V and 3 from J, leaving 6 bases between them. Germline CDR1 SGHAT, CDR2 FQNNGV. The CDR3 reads CASSLGPDYGYTF. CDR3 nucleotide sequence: TGTGCCAGCAGCTTAGGACCGGACTATGGCTACACCTTC.

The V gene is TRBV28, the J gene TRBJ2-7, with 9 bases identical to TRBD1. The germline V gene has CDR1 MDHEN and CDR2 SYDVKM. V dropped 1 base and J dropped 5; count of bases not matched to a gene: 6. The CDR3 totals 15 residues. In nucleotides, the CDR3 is TGTGCCAGCAGTTTATTTGGGACAGGGCTACACGAGCAGTACTTC. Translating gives CASSLFGTGLHEQYF. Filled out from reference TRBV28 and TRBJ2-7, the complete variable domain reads DVKVTQSSRYLVKRTGEKVFLECVQDMDHENMFWYRQDPGLGLRLIYFSYDVKMKEKGDIPEGYSVSREKKERFSLILESASTNQTSMYLCASSLFGTGLHEQYFGPGTRLTVT.

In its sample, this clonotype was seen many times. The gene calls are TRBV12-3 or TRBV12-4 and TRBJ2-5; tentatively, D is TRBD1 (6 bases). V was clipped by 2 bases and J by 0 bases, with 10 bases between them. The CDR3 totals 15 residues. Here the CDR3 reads CASSLYTGYQETQYF. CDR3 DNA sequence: TGTGCCAGCAGTTTATACACAGGGTACCAAGAGACCCAGTACTTC.

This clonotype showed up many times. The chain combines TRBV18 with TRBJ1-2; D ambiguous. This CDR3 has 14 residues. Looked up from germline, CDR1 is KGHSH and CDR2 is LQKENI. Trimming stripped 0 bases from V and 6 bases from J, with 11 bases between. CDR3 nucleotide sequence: TGTGCCAGCTCACCACCCCCGACATCTAATGGCTACACCTTC. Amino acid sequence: CASSPPPTSNGYTF.

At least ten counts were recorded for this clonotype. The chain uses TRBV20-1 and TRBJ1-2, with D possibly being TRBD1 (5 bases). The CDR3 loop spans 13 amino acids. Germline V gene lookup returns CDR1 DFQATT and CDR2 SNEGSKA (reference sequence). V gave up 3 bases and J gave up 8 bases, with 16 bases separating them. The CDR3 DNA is TGCAGTGCTAGCGCACGAAGGGGCGAAGGCTACACCTTC. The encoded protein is CSASARRGEGYTF.

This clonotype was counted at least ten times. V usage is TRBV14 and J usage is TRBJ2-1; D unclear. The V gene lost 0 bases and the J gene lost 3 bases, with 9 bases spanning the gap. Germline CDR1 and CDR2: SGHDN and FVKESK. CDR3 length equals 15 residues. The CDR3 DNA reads TGTGCCAGCAGCCAAGATAACACTATCTACAATGAGCAGTTCTTC. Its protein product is CASSQDNTIYNEQFF.

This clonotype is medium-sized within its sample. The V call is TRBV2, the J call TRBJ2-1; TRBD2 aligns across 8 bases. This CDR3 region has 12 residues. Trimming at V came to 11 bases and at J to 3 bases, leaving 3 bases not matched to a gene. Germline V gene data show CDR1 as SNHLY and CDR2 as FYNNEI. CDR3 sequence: CAGTRNYNEQFF. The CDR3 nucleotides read TGTGCCGGGACTAGAAACTACAATGAGCAGTTCTTC.

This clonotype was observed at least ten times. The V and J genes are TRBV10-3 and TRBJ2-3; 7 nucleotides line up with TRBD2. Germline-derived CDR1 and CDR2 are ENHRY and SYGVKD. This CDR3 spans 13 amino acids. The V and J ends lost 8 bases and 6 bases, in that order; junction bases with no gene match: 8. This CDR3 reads CAISPVGGDTQYF. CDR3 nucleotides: TGTGCCATCTCTCCCGTGGGGGGGGATACGCAGTATTTT.

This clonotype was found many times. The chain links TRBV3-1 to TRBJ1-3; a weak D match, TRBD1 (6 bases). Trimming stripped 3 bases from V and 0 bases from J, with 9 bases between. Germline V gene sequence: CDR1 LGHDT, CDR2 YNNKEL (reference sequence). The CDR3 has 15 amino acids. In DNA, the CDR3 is TGTGCCAGCAGCCAGGACAGAAGCTCTGGAAACACCATATATTTT. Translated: CASSQDRSSGNTIYF.

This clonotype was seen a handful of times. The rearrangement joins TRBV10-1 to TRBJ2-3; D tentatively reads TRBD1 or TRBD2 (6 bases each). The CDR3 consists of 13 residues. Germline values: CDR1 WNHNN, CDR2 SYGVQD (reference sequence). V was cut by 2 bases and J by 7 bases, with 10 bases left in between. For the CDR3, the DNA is TGCGCCAGCAGTGAGCGGGGGCGGTATACGCAGTATTTT. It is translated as CASSERGRYTQYF.

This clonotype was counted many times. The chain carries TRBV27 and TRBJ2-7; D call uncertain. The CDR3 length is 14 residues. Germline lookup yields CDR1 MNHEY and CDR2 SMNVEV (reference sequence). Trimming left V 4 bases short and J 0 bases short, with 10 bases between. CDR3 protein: CASSWARSSYEQYF. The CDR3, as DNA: TGTGCCAGCAGTTGGGCGAGGAGCTCCTACGAGCAGTACTTC.

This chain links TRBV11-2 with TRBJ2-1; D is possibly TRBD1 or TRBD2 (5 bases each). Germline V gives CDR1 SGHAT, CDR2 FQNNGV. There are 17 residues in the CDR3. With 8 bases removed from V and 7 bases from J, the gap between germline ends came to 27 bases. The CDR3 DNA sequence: TGTGCCAGCTTAGGGAGCGGACACCCCCCGAAGGGGAATGAGCAGTTCTTC. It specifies CASLGSGHPPKGNEQFF.

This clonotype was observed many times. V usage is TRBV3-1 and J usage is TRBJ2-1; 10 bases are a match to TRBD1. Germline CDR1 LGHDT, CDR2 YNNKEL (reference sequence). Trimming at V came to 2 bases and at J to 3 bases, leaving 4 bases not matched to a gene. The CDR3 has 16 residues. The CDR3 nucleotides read TGTGCCAGCAGCCAACGACGGACAGGGGGCTACAATGAGCAGTTCTTC. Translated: CASSQRRTGGYNEQFF.